This T cell receptor beta chain stems from a study of T-cell reconstitution after alpha-beta-depleted transplantation in children. Preparation of the TCRbeta library was carried out with unique molecular identifiers. TCRdb reprocessed the PCR reads via MiXCR and lists one record per CDR3 protein. The sample lists about 610,000 distinct CDR3 sequences, 8% to 11% occurring once. V lost 2 bases to trimming and J lost 6 bases, with 14 bases between them. Germline-derived CDR1 and CDR2 are SGHAT and FQNNGV. This CDR3 spans 14 amino acids. There are a few counts of this clonotype. This sequence originates from a human donor who donated a stem cell graft to a child with acute myeloid leukemia. The sequenced sample was PBMCs from the stem cell graft donor, obtained from the stem cell graft. The chain employs TRBV11-2 and TRBJ2-7; maybe TRBD1 (5 bases). The CDR3 loop is CASSLMGQGAEQYF. The CDR3 bases are TGTGCCAGCAGCTTAATGGGGCAGGGCGCCGAGCAGTACTTC.